The 26 T cell receptor beta chains given below trace back to one sample, sequenced in a study of beta chain features in type 1 diabetes. Of the isolated RNA, all was reverse transcribed, and so the sequenced material was expressed TCRB transcripts. Using immunoSEQ multiplex PCR, the repertoire was profiled, and TCRdb retains in-frame clones only, with some absent. The data show 900,000 or so clones, about a sixth seen once. Sequencing was done on a sample of naive CD4+ T cells from blood. The receptors originated from a woman under 30 in good health.

This clone has more than one count but fewer than ten. V gene TRBV7-9 combines with J gene TRBJ2-3; D uncertain. V was pared by 1 base and J by 6 bases, with 11 bases between. The CDR3 runs to 14 residues. In germline, CDR1 is SEHNR, CDR2 FQNEAQ (reference sequence). CDR3 residues: CASSLEVDRDTQYF. The CDR3 nucleotides read TGTGCCAGCAGCTTAGAGGTAGATCGGGATACGCAGTATTTT.

This clone was found a few times. The chain recombines TRBV5-1 with TRBJ2-7; D is unresolved. V lost 3 bases and J lost 5, with 6 bases in between. Germline loops: CDR1 SGHRS, CDR2 YFSETQ. The CDR3 extends over 11 amino acids. The CDR3 sequence: CASSSLDEQYF. CDR3 DNA: TGCGCCAGCAGCTCCTTAGACGAGCAGTACTTC.

This clone was observed a handful of times. This CDR3 is also generated by other DNA sequences in the sample. This chain connects TRBV28 to TRBJ2-3; 8 nucleotides line up with TRBD2. CDR1 and CDR2 from the germline V gene are MDHEN and SYDVKM. V lost 6 bases and J lost 3; bases outside the gene matches: 8. The CDR3 has 15 amino acids. CDR3 in DNA: TGTGCCAGCAGCGGCCCGGGACTAGGAACAGATACGCAGTATTTT. Amino acids: CASSGPGLGTDTQYF. The full variable domain, its missing parts supplied by reference TRBV28 and TRBJ2-3, is DVKVTQSSRYLVKRTGEKVFLECVQDMDHENMFWYRQDPGLGLRLIYFSYDVKMKEKGDIPEGYSVSREKKERFSLILESASTNQTSMYLCASSGPGLGTDTQYFGPGTRLTVL.

This clone occurred a few times. The chain's CDR3 is CASSIQAFNEQFF. CDR3 nucleotide sequence: TGTGCCAGTAGTATTCAAGCTTTCAATGAGCAGTTCTTC. The chain combines TRBV19 with TRBJ2-1; D not resolved. Trimming left V 3 bases short and J 6 bases short, with 9 bases between. This CDR3 region has 13 residues. Germline lookup yields CDR1 LNHDA and CDR2 SQIVND (reference sequence). The full variable domain, rest sourced from reference TRBV19 and TRBJ2-1, is DGGITQSPKYLFRKEGQNVTLSCEQNLNHDAMYWYRQDPGQGLRLIYYSQIVNDFQKGDIAEGYSVSREKKESFPLTVTSAQKNPTAFYLCASSIQAFNEQFFGPGTRLTVL.

In its sample, this clone was seen a few times. This chain joins TRBV7-2 and TRBJ1-1; D gene unclear. CDR1 SGHTA and CDR2 FQGNSA come from the germline V gene. The V end was cut by 1 base, the J end by 1 base, with 10 bases between. The CDR3 consists of 15 residues. Here the CDR3 DNA reads TGTGCCAGCAGCTTAGTATTGAACACGAACACTGAAGCTTTCTTT. Its protein product is CASSLVLNTNTEAFF.

This clone appeared a few times. This sequence joins TRBV5-1 and TRBJ1-3; no clear D gene. Trimming removed 0 bases at V and 0 bases at J, with 10 bases between. The CDR3 spans 16 residues. In germline, CDR1 is SGHRS, CDR2 YFSETQ. In DNA form, the CDR3 reads TGCGCCAGCAGCTTGGGCGACGCAGTCTCTGGAAACACCATATATTTT. Its protein is CASSLGDAVSGNTIYF.

The chain is built from TRBV19 and TRBJ2-3, with 12 bases lining up with TRBD2. V gave up 4 bases and J gave up 6 bases; unmatched junction bases: 8. Germline loops: CDR1 LNHDA, CDR2 SQIVND (reference sequence). The CDR3 is 16 residues long. The CDR3 protein is CASSRTSGRTFDTQYF. In DNA, the CDR3 is TGTGCCAGTAGTAGAACTAGCGGGAGGACTTTCGATACGCAGTATTTT.

This clone has only a few counts. The genes are TRBV13 and TRBJ2-7; a possible D gene is TRBD1 (8 bases). The CDR3 has 16 residues. Trimming removed 5 bases at V and 2 bases at J, with 19 bases between. Looked up from germline, CDR1 is PRHDT and CDR2 is FYEKMQ (reference sequence). The CDR3 DNA sequence: TGTGCCAGCAGCATATTCCACAGGGGGGGCACCTACGAGCAGTACTTC. Protein: CASSIFHRGGTYEQYF.

Written as DNA, the CDR3 is TGTGCCACCAGCAGAGATCCCACAGGGGGCCTTGGCTACACCTTC. This sequence encodes CATSRDPTGGLGYTF. V usage is TRBV15 and J usage is TRBJ1-2; 9 bases match TRBD1. In germline, CDR1 is LNHNV, CDR2 YYDKDF (reference sequence). The ends lost 0 bases at V and 7 bases at J; junction bases unmatched: 6. This CDR3 contains 15 residues.

This clone was counted a few times. V usage is TRBV7-9 and J usage is TRBJ2-3; 8 bases are shared with TRBD1. Germline trimming cut 4 bases from V and 1 base from J; bases unmatched to any gene: 4. The CDR3 extends over 15 amino acids. Germline loops: CDR1 SEHNR, CDR2 FQNEAQ (reference sequence). CDR3 coding DNA: TGTGCCAGCAGCTCCAGGGGGCCGCGCACAGATACGCAGTATTTT. It yields the protein CASSSRGPRTDTQYF.

The rearrangement links TRBV10-3 to TRBJ2-7; TRBD2 matches at 11 bases. V gave up 5 bases and J gave up 6 bases; unmatched junction bases: 6. CDR1 ENHRY and CDR2 SYGVKD come from the germline V gene. The CDR3 contains 14 residues. The CDR3 region is CAISSGTSGPEQYF. In DNA form, the CDR3 reads TGTGCCATCAGTTCCGGGACTAGCGGCCCCGAGCAGTACTTC.

The V gene is TRBV7-2, the J gene TRBJ2-2; D gene uncertain. V lost 4 bases to trimming and J lost 3 bases, with 9 bases between them. The CDR3 sequence is 14 residues long. Germline CDR1 SGHTA, CDR2 FQGNSA. CDR3 amino acids: CASSYSRDTGELFF. For the CDR3, the DNA is TGTGCCAGCAGCTACTCCCGGGACACCGGGGAGCTGTTTTTT.

In its sample, this clone was seen a few times. This sample also contains other DNA sequences that code for the same CDR3. For the CDR3, the DNA is TGTGCCAGCAGTTACAGGCGGAGCACAGATACGCAGTATTTT. It yields the protein CASSYRRSTDTQYF. The genes are TRBV6-5 and TRBJ2-3; D not resolved. CDR1 is MNHEY and CDR2 is SVGAGI in the germline V gene. The CDR3 extends over 14 amino acids. V lost 2 bases, J lost 0 bases, and 6 bases lay in between.

Only a few counts were recorded for this clone. The CDR3 loop reads CASSLGDGSYNEQFF. The CDR3 bases are TGTGCCAGCAGCTTGGGGGATGGTTCCTACAATGAGCAGTTCTTC. The genes are TRBV7-6 and TRBJ2-1; D could derive from TRBD1 or TRBD2 (5 bases each). This CDR3 is 15 amino acids long. V was shortened by 3 bases and J by 1 base, with 10 bases between the two germline ends. From germline, CDR1 is SGHVS and CDR2 FNYEAQ.

The rearrangement links TRBV5-6 to TRBJ1-1; unclear D gene. Germline CDR1 reads SGHDT; CDR2 reads YYEEEE. The CDR3 runs 15 residues. V lost 0 bases to trimming and J lost 1 base, with 10 bases between them. The CDR3 loop reads CASSLGVIPNTEAFF. CDR3 DNA sequence: TGTGCCAGCAGCTTGGGAGTGATTCCGAACACTGAAGCTTTCTTT.

The chain uses TRBV14 and TRBJ1-3; no clear D. The CDR3 has 13 amino acids. Germline loops: CDR1 SGHDN, CDR2 FVKESK. V lost 3 bases, J lost 3 bases, and 6 bases lay in between. CDR3 coding DNA: TGTGCCAGCAGCCATGCGGGTGGAAACACCATATATTTT. Amino acids: CASSHAGGNTIYF.

The chain joins TRBV6-6 to TRBJ1-5; D unresolved. Between the trimmed V and J ends, which lost 2 bases and 4 bases, there was a span of 3 bases. CDR1 MNHNY and CDR2 SVGAGI come from the germline V gene (reference sequence). This CDR3 comprises 12 residues. The CDR3 DNA is TGTGCCAGCAGTTACCGAAATCAGCCCCAGCATTTT. Its protein product is CASSYRNQPQHF.

The chain is built from TRBV4-2 and TRBJ2-5, with D uncertain. Trimming removed 4 bases at V and 1 base at J, with 1 base between. The germline V gene encodes CDR1 LGHNA and CDR2 YNFKEQ. The CDR3 consists of 11 residues. The CDR3 spells CASSRQETQYF. CDR3 DNA sequence: TGTGCCAGCAGCCGCCAAGAGACCCAGTACTTC.

This chain joins TRBV5-1 and TRBJ2-7; D tentatively reads TRBD1 or TRBD2 (5 bases each). Germline V gene sequence: CDR1 SGHRS, CDR2 YFSETQ. The CDR3 sequence is 15 residues long. The V end was cut by 4 bases, the J end by 0 bases, with 14 bases between. CDR3: CASSPRGATSYEQYF. CDR3 in DNA: TGCGCCAGCAGCCCGCGAGGGGCCACCTCCTACGAGCAGTACTTC.

Remarks on this clone: Other nucleotide sequences in the sample specify the same CDR3. The chain carries TRBV28 and TRBJ2-7, with 11 bases matching TRBD2. V was pared by 4 bases and J by 4 bases, with 6 bases of the junction left unmatched. The CDR3 runs 15 residues. CDR1 is MDHEN, CDR2 SYDVKM, per germline. The CDR3 reads CASSSRLAGTYEQYF. DNA for the CDR3: TGTGCCAGCAGTTCCCGACTAGCGGGGACGTACGAGCAGTACTTC.

This chain connects TRBV5-1 to TRBJ2-7; 7 bases line up with TRBD1. V dropped 0 bases and J dropped 3; count of bases not matched to a gene: 9. Germline CDR1 reads SGHRS; CDR2 reads YFSETQ. This CDR3 spans 16 amino acids. The CDR3 sequence: CASSLGGTGEGYEQYF. CDR3 DNA sequence: TGCGCCAGCAGCTTGGGCGGAACAGGGGAAGGCTACGAGCAGTACTTC.

The chain uses TRBV2 and TRBJ2-2; D is uncertain. The CDR3 sequence is 13 residues long. The germline CDR1 and CDR2 sequences are SNHLY and FYNNEI. Trimming removed 8 bases from V and 7 bases from J, with 14 bases in between. This chain's CDR3 is CASWEQLGGELFF. DNA for the CDR3: TGTGCCAGCTGGGAACAGTTAGGCGGGGAGCTGTTTTTT.

This clone was counted only a few times. The J gene is TRBJ1-1, the V gene TRBV6-5, with D perhaps matching TRBD1 (6 bases). With 8 bases removed from V and 8 bases from J, the gap between germline ends came to 18 bases. CDR1 MNHEY and CDR2 SVGAGI come from the germline V gene. This CDR3 spans 13 amino acids. The CDR3 spells CASQPQGAVEAFF. The CDR3 coding sequence is TGTGCCAGCCAACCACAGGGAGCGGTAGAAGCTTTCTTT.

This clone was detected a few times. The chain combines TRBV18 with TRBJ2-2, with D unresolved. Deletions cut 2 bases from V and 2 bases from J, with 12 bases between. Germline V gives CDR1 KGHSH, CDR2 LQKENI. The CDR3 consists of 16 residues. As DNA, the CDR3 is TGTGCCAGCTCACCAAAGGGTGGAAGCAACACCGGGGAGCTGTTTTTT. As protein: CASSPKGGSNTGELFF.

This clone was observed a handful of times. The rearrangement joins TRBV7-3 to TRBJ2-1, with 12 bases aligning to TRBD2. V was clipped by 5 bases and J by 5 bases; unmatched bases: 7. Germline V gene data show CDR1 as SGHTA and CDR2 as FQGTGA. The CDR3 is 16 amino acids. CDR3 DNA sequence: TGTGCCAGCAGCAAATCCGGGACTAGCGGGCACAATGAGCAGTTCTTC. Its protein is CASSKSGTSGHNEQFF.

The V call is TRBV7-8, the J call TRBJ2-1; D is possibly TRBD2 (6 bases). The CDR3 runs 17 residues. V was clipped by 4 bases and J by 0 bases, with 16 bases between them. Germline loops: CDR1 SGHVS, CDR2 FQNEAQ. This CDR3 reads CASSSPGLLSSYNEQFF. CDR3 bases: TGTGCCAGCAGCTCCCCGGGACTCCTGAGCTCCTACAATGAGCAGTTCTTC.